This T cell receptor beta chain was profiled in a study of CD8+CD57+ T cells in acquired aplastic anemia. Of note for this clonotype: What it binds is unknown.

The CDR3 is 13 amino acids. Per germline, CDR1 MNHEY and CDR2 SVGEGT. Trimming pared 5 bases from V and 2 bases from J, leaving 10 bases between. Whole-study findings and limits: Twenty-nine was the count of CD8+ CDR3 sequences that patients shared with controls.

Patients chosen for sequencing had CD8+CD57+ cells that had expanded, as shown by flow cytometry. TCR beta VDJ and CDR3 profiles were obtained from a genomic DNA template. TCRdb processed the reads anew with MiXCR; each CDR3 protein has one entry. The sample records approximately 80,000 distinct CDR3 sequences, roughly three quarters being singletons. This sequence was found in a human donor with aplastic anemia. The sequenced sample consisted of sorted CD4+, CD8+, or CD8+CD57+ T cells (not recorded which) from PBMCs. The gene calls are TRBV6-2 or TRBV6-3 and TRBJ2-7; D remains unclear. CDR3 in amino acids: CASSPEVAYEQYF. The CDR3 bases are TGTGCCAGCAGTCCTGAGGTGGCCTACGAGCAGTACTTC.